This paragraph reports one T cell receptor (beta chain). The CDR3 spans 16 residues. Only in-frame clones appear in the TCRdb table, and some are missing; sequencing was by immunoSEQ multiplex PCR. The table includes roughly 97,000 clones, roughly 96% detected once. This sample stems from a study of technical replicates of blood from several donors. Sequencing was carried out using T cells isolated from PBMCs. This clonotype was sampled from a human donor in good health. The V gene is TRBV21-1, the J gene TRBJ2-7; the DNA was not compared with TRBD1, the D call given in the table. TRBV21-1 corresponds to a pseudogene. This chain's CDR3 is CASRQSWGQSSYEQYF. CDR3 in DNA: TGTGCCAGCAGGCAAAGCTGGGGGCAAAGCTCCTACGAGCAGTACTTC.